This record covers a single T cell receptor beta chain. Authors' processing steps: Amplification from reference gene primers served as the basis for estimated nucleated cell counts. TCRdb's table, derived via immunoSEQ multiplex PCR, lists solely in-frame clones and lacks some. D and trimming come from the DNA, and the V and J calls and clone size come from that table. The data contain about 270,000 clones, around 83% of them singletons. After removal of 4 bases from V and 1 base from J, the junction contained 7 bases not matched to a gene. The CDR3 is 16 residues long. Germline loops: CDR1 SGHNT, CDR2 YYREEE (reference sequence). The sample is drawn from a study of blood T cell repertoires in COVID-19. For the study at large: Samples representing acute and convalescent COVID-19 were sourced from the United States, Italy and Spain. Sources were T cells, B-cell-depleted T cells, or PBMCs; the material itself was cDNA or gDNA.

The chain couples TRBV5-4 to TRBJ1-5, with 8 nucleotides matching TRBD1. The TCR was taken from a man at least 80 years old with acute or convalescent COVID-19. The source material was peripheral blood. CDR3 nucleotide sequence: TGTGCCAGCAGCGTGGGGGGACAGGCCAGCAATCAGCCCCAGCATTTT. Protein sequence: CASSVGGQASNQPQHF.